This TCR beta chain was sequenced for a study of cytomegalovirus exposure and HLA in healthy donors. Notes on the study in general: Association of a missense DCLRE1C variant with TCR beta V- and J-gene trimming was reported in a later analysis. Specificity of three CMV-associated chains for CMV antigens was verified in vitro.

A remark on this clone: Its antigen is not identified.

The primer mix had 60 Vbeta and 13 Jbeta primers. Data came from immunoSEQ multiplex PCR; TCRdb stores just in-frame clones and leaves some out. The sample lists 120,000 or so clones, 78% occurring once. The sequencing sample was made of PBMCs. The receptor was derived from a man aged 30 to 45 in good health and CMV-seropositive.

CDR3 residues: CSAKSGATGELFF. The CDR3 coding sequence is TGCAGCGCCAAATCAGGGGCCACCGGGGAGCTGTTTTTT. The chain has TRBV29-1 and TRBJ2-2; possibly TRBD1 for D (6 bases). The CDR3 sequence is 13 residues long. CDR1 is SQVTM, CDR2 ANQGSEA, per germline. The V and J ends lost 7 bases and 4 bases respectively, with 13 bases between them.